This TCR beta chain was documented in a study of blood T cells in healthy people across ages. The CDR3 runs 16 residues. Between the trimmed V and J ends, which lost 0 bases and 2 bases, there was a span of 12 bases. From germline, CDR1 is LGHNA and CDR2 YNFKEQ. A J-beta primer mix and a sample-barcoded 5' primer were used in a second PCR of about 7 to 12 cycles. TCRdb re-called the 5' RACE reads through MiXCR, storing one row per CDR3 protein. The sample shows some 900,000 distinct CDR3 sequences, around 48% of them seen only once. Broader study findings: Diversity was estimated from one million T cells, and these estimates were considered underestimates.

As regards this clonotype: The antigen remains unidentified.

The rearrangement uses TRBV4-2 and TRBJ2-3; TRBD1 might be the D (5 bases). Material for sequencing was blood. This receptor was taken from a man aged 25 to 40 in good health. The CDR3 loop reads CASSQDRQGSTDTQYF. CDR3 bases: TGTGCCAGCAGCCAAGATCGGCAGGGCTCCACAGATACGCAGTATTTT.